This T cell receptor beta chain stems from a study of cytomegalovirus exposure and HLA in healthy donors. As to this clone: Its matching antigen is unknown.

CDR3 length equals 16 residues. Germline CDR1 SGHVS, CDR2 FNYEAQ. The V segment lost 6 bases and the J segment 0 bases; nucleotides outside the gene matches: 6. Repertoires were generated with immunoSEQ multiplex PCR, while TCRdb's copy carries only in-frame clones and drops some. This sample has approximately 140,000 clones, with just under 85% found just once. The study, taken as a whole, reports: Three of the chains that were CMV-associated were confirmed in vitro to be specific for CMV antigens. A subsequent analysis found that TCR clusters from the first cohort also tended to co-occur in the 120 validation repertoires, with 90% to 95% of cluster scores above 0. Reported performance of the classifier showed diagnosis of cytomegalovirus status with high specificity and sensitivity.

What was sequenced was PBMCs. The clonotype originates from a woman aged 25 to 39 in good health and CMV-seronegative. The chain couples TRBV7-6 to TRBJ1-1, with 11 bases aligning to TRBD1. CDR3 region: CASRPGTGGMNTEAFF. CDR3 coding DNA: TGTGCCAGCAGGCCCGGGACAGGGGGAATGAACACTGAAGCTTTCTTT.